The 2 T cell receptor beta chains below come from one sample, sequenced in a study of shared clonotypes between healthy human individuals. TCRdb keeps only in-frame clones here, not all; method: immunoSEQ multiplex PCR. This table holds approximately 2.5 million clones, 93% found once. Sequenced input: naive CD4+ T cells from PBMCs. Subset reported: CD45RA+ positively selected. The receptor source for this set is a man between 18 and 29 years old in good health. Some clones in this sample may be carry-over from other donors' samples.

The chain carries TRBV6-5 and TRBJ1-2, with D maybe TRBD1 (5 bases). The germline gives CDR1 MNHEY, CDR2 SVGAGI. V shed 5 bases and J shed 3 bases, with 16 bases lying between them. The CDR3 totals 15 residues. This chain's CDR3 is CASSQEPGSHYGYTF. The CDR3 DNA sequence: TGTGCCAGCAGTCAAGAGCCAGGGAGCCACTATGGCTACACCTTC.

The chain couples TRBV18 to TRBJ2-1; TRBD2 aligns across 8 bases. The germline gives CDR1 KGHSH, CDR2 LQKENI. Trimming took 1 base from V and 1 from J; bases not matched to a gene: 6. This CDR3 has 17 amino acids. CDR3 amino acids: CASSPLGREGSYNEQFF. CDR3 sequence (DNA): TGTGCCAGCTCACCACTTGGCCGGGAGGGTTCCTACAATGAGCAGTTCTTC.